The clone carrying this T cell receptor beta chain showed up many times. Antigen: not known. This sample is drawn from a study of type 1 and type 2 diabetes patients. Overall study findings and caveats: Both CD4+ and CD8+ type 2 diabetes repertoires showed significantly higher diversity than type 1.

Trimming left V 1 base short and J 4 bases short, with 8 bases between. The CDR3 sequence is 13 residues long. Germline assignment: CDR1 GTSNPN and CDR2 SVGIG (reference sequence). Amplification started from genomic DNA. Multiplex PCR with 30 forward and 13 reverse primers amplified the TCR beta CDR3. Each CDR3 protein gets one entry after TCRdb re-called the multiplex PCR reads with MiXCR. The sample has around 300,000 distinct CDR3 sequences, over 45% seen once; the top ten hold roughly 13%. Sequencing input: peripheral blood mononuclear cells (PBMCs). This chain connects TRBV30 to TRBJ2-1; no definite D call. The source is a man aged 18 to 30 with type 2 diabetes. The CDR3, as DNA: TGTGCCTGGAGTGCGGTCCATTACAATGAGCAGTTCTTC. Its protein product is CAWSAVHYNEQFF.